This is a list of T cell receptor beta chains from one sample in a study of blood T cell repertoires in COVID-19. Clones were sequenced by immunoSEQ multiplex PCR, and TCRdb holds only the in-frame ones, with some missing. The data contain about 170,000 clones, around 81% of them seen just once; the ten biggest clones take up approximately 8.1%. Specimen: peripheral blood. The receptors derive from a woman older than 75 with COVID-19, enrolled during active disease. Each CDR3 is given with its conserved first and last residue. The order of the fields is J gene, D gene, V gene, clone size, CDR3 protein, CDR3 DNA. The D gene is left open where the match is weak. Size is omitted from some rows. Given values are once, few, many or a class for expanded clones.

j_gene: TRBJ1-1
d_gene: NA
v_gene: TRBV3-1/TRBV3-2
abundance: NA
CDR3aa: CASSQGRGRKLPWDTEAFF
CDR3nt: TGTGCCAGCAGCCAAGGCAGAGGCCGGAAACTCCCCTGGGACACTGAAGCTTTCTTT

j_gene: TRBJ1-1
d_gene: NA
v_gene: TRBV12-3/TRBV12-4
abundance: once
CDR3aa: CASTQPEGKSAFF
CDR3nt: TGTGCCAGCACCCAGCCGGAGGGAAAGAGCGCTTTCTTT

j_gene: TRBJ1-1
d_gene: NA
v_gene: TRBV11-2
abundance: NA
CDR3aa: CASSSQGLTEAFF
CDR3nt: TGTGCCAGCAGCTCGCAGGGGCTTACTGAAGCTTTCTTT

j_gene: TRBJ1-4
d_gene: NA
v_gene: TRBV27
abundance: NA
CDR3aa: CASSSHGNEKLFF
CDR3nt: TGTGCCAGCAGTTCCCACGGTAATGAAAAACTGTTTTTT

j_gene: TRBJ1-1
d_gene: NA
v_gene: TRBV2
abundance: once
CDR3aa: CASTPSGQNTEAFF
CDR3nt: TGTGCCAGCACGCCTAGCGGGCAGAACACTGAAGCTTTCTTT

j_gene: TRBJ1-1
d_gene: NA
v_gene: TRBV12-3/TRBV12-4
abundance: once
CDR3aa: CASSWERNTEAFF
CDR3nt: TGTGCCAGCAGTTGGGAGAGGAACACTGAAGCTTTCTTT

j_gene: TRBJ2-1
d_gene: NA
v_gene: TRBV11-3
abundance: few
CDR3aa: CASSLRGSYNEQFF
CDR3nt: TGTGCCAGCAGCTTGCGGGGAAGCTACAATGAGCAGTTCTTC

j_gene: TRBJ1-5
d_gene: NA
v_gene: TRBV18
abundance: NA
CDR3aa: CASSPPGGQPQHF
CDR3nt: TGTGCCAGCTCACCCCCGGGGGGGCAGCCCCAGCATTTT

j_gene: TRBJ2-2
d_gene: NA
v_gene: TRBV28
abundance: NA
CDR3aa: CASSWAVNTGELFF
CDR3nt: TGTGCCAGCAGTTGGGCAGTGAACACCGGGGAGCTGTTTTTT

j_gene: TRBJ1-3
d_gene: TRBD1
v_gene: TRBV5-1
abundance: NA
CDR3aa: CASSLDPGGTGNTIYF
CDR3nt: TGCGCCAGCAGCCTTGATCCAGGGGGCACAGGAAACACCATATATTTT

j_gene: TRBJ1-2
d_gene: TRBD1
v_gene: TRBV5-4
abundance: NA
CDR3aa: CASSSGQGAYGYTF
CDR3nt: TGTGCCAGCAGCTCGGGACAGGGCGCCTATGGCTACACCTTC